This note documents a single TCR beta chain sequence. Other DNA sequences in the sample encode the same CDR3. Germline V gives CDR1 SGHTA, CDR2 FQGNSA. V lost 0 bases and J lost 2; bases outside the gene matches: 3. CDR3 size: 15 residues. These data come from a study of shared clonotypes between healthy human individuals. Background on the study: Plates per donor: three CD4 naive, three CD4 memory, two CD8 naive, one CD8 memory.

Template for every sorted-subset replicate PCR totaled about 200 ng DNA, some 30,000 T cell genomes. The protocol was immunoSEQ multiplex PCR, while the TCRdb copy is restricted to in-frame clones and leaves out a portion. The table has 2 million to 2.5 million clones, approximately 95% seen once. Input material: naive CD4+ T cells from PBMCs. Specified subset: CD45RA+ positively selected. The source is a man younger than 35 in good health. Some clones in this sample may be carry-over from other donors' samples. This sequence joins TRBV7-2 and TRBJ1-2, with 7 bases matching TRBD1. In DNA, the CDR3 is TGTGCCAGCAGCTTAGCGACAGGGCTAAACTATGGCTACACCTTC. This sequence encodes CASSLATGLNYGYTF.